Listed here is a single T cell receptor (beta chain). The antigen remains unidentified. CDR3 length equals 13 residues. Trimming took 4 bases from V and 5 from J, leaving 9 bases between them. Germline assignment: CDR1 MNHNS and CDR2 SASEGT. The sample is drawn from a study of shared clonotypes between healthy human individuals. Study results and caveats: Generally, naive subsets (rather than memory subsets) showed larger estimated richness. Large sequencing depth failed to make sorted-subset sequencing complete, rarefaction showed.

Method: immunoSEQ multiplex PCR; TCRdb's copy keeps in-frame clones and lacks some. The sample gives 2 million to 2.5 million clones, roughly 95% of which show up once; roughly 0.13% is in the top ten. Negatively enriched CD4+ T cells were divided by CD45RA into naive and memory. The V and J genes are TRBV6-1 and TRBJ2-4; a possible D gene is TRBD1 (6 bases). The receptor was derived from a man aged 18 to 29 in good health. The sample comprised naive CD4+ T cells sorted from blood. This sample's subset: CD45RA+ positively selected. The CDR3, as DNA: TGTGCCAGCAGTGGGACAGTTCAAAACATTCAGTACTTC. As protein: CASSGTVQNIQYF.